What follows are 11 T cell receptor beta chains derived from one specimen sequenced in a study of blood T cells in healthy people across ages (dated by TCRdb to the mid-2010s). The receptor library was made with 5' RACE. Instrument used: Illumina HiSeq 2500. A second PCR of roughly 7 to 11 cycles was run with a J-beta primer mix and a sample-barcoded 5' primer. TCRdb reworked the public reads: Q25 trimming with fastp, MiXCR clone assembly, productive beta chains retained. Rows with one shared CDR3 protein collapse into an entry with the most common genes and DNA. A total of 800,000 or so distinct CDR3 sequences appear in this sample, about 42% of them only once. Clones ranked in the top ten supply 15% to 20% of the sample. The sample taken for sequencing was blood. Receptor source: a man older than 75 in good health.

This clonotype has just a few counts. Possible read error: a much larger clone is one base away. The gene calls are TRBV7-2 and TRBJ2-7, with 7 positions matching TRBD1. This CDR3 spans 15 amino acids. Germline CDR1 and CDR2: SGHTA and FQGNSA. J was trimmed by 7 bases and V by 4 bases; bases with no gene match: 13. CDR3 DNA: TGTGCCAGCAGCTCCGGGACAGCAAATGTAGGGGAGCAGTACTTC. Protein: CASSSGTANVGEQYF.

The chain joins TRBV5-1 to TRBJ2-3; 11 bases match TRBD2. Germline CDR1 is SGHRS and CDR2 is YFSETQ. This CDR3 has 14 residues. The V segment lost 5 bases and the J segment 14 bases; nucleotides outside the gene matches: 13. The CDR3 spells CASRPTSGTSPPYF. Here the CDR3 DNA reads TGCGCCAGCAGACCGACTAGCGGGACATCGCCGCCGTATTTT.

This chain uses TRBV7-2 with TRBJ2-7; 8 bases are a match to TRBD2. Trimming cost V 5 bases and J 4 bases; bases outside gene matches: 22. The CDR3 extends over 19 amino acids. The V gene's germline CDR1 is SGHTA and CDR2 FQGNSA. The CDR3: CASSPREGSGPGGRYEQYF. The CDR3 DNA reads as TGTGCCAGCAGCCCCCGCGAAGGAAGCGGCCCGGGGGGGAGGTACGAGCAGTACTTC.

The table lists this clonotype with many counts. The chain has TRBV15 and TRBJ2-1; D is unclear. The V and J ends lost 0 bases and 10 bases respectively, with 7 bases between them. Germline V gene lookup returns CDR1 LNHNV and CDR2 YYDKDF (reference sequence). The CDR3 extends over 12 amino acids. CDR3 amino acids: CATSRDGREQFF. CDR3 nucleotides: TGTGCCACCAGCAGAGATGGTAGGGAGCAGTTCTTC.

This chain connects TRBV14 to TRBJ2-1; D is uncertain. Germline assignment: CDR1 SGHDN and CDR2 FVKESK. This CDR3 region has 14 residues. V was clipped by 0 bases and J by 4 bases, with 7 bases between them. The CDR3 region has the DNA TGTGCCAGCAGCCAAGAGTACGGATACAATGAGCAGTTCTTC. It codes for CASSQEYGYNEQFF.

Points on this clonotype: The germline gene is not matched at one end of the junction; a read error may be the cause. The chain has TRBV7-3 and TRBJ2-1, with unresolved D. Germline CDR1 and CDR2: SGHTA and FQGTGA. The CDR3 totals 13 residues. The CDR3 loop reads CASSVTGDNEQFF. As DNA, the CDR3 is TGTGCCAGCAGCGTAACGGGCGACAATGAGCAGTTCTTC.

V and J are TRBV3-1 and TRBJ2-7, with no clear D. V was clipped by 0 bases and J by 7 bases, with 13 bases between them. The germline CDR1 and CDR2 sequences are LGHDT and YNNKEL (reference sequence). The CDR3 is 14 amino acids. CDR3 in amino acids: CASSQDRKVGEQYF. The CDR3 coding sequence is TGTGCCAGCAGCCAAGATCGGAAGGTCGGGGAGCAGTACTTC.

There are a few counts of this clonotype. Being one base from a much bigger clone, this may be a read error. This chain uses TRBV7-2 with TRBJ2-1; TRBD2 matches at 14 bases. In germline, CDR1 is SGHTA, CDR2 FQGNSA. The CDR3 has 16 amino acids. CDR3 in DNA: TGTGTCAGCAGCTTAGTCGGGACTAGCGGGAGAGATGAGCAGTTCTTC. Residues: CVSSLVGTSGRDEQFF.

This chain links TRBV4-3 with TRBJ1-3, with 10 bases lining up with TRBD1. J lost 8 bases, V lost 4 bases, and 5 bases had no gene match. This CDR3 has 14 residues. Germline lookup yields CDR1 LGHNA and CDR2 YSLEER. The CDR3: CASSPDRGTDTIYF. The CDR3 DNA reads TGCGCCAGCAGCCCGGACAGGGGGACGGACACCATATATTTT.

A few counts support this clonotype. The chain carries TRBV2 and TRBJ2-7, with D tentatively TRBD1 (7 bases). The CDR3 totals 13 residues. Trimming removed 8 bases from V and 2 bases from J, with 13 bases in between. In germline, CDR1 is SNHLY, CDR2 FYNNEI. DNA of the CDR3: TGTGCCAGCGGGTCAGGGGGGCCCTACGAGCAGTACTTC. It yields the protein CASGSGGPYEQYF. The full variable domain, rest sourced from reference TRBV2 and TRBJ2-7, is EPEVTQTPSHQVTQMGQEVILRCVPISNHLYFYWYRQILGQKVEFLVSFYNNEISEKSEIFDDQFSVERPDGSNFTLKIRSTKLEDSAMYFCASGSGGPYEQYFGPGTRLTVT.

The J gene is TRBJ2-1, the V gene TRBV24-1; 8 nucleotides match TRBD2. The CDR3 runs 13 residues. The V and J ends lost 3 bases and 10 bases, in that order; junction bases with no gene match: 4. Germline V gene lookup returns CDR1 KGHDR and CDR2 SFDVKD. In nucleotides, the CDR3 is TGTGCCACCAGTGATGCGGGACTAGGGGAGCAGTTCTTC. It encodes CATSDAGLGEQFF.